This TCR beta chain was recovered during a study of cytomegalovirus exposure and HLA in healthy donors. Study-wide results and caveats: 150 or so TCR beta chains were listed as cytomegalovirus-associated.

Regarding this clone: The antigen remains unidentified.

Primers for the PCR totalled 60 Vbeta and 13 Jbeta. This table comes from immunoSEQ multiplex PCR, and its TCRdb copy is limited to in-frame clones, with some not included. This repertoire includes about 84,000 clones. What was sequenced was PBMCs. This sequence was found in a man in his fifties or sixties in good health and CMV-seronegative.

In nucleotides, the CDR3 is TGTGCCAGCAGCGTAGCCCCTACAGGGGGAGGCTATGGCTACACCTTC. This gives the protein CASSVAPTGGGYGYTF. This rearrangement joins TRBV9 to TRBJ1-2; 8 bases agree with TRBD1. Looked up from germline, CDR1 is SGDLS and CDR2 is YYNGEE. After removal of 0 bases from V and 4 bases from J, the junction contained 8 bases not matched to a gene. The CDR3 length is 16 residues.